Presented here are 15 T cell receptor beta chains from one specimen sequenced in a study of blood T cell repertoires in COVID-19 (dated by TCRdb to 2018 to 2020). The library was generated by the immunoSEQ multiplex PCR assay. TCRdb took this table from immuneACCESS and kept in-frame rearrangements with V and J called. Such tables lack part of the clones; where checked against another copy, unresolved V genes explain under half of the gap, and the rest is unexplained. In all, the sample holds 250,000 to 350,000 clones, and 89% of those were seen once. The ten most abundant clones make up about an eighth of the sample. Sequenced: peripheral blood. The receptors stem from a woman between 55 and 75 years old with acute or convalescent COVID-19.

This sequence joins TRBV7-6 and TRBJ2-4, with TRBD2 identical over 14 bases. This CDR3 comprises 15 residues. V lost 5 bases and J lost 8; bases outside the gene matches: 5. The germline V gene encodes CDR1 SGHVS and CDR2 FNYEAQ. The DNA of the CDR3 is TGTGCCAGCAGCACGGGGACTAGCGGGGGAGACATTCAGTACTTC. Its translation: CASSTGTSGGDIQYF.

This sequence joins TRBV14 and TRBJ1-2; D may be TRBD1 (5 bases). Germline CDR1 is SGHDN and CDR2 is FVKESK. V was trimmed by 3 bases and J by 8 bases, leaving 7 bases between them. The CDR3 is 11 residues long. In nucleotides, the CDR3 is TGTGCCAGCAGCCATGGGGCGGGCTACACCTTC. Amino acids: CASSHGAGYTF.

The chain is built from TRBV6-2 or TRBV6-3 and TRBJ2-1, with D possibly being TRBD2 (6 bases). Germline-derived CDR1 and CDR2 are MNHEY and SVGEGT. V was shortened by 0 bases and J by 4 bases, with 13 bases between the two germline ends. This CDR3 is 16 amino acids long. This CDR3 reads CASSYSKAGPYNEQFF. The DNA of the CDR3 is TGTGCCAGCAGTTACTCGAAAGCGGGCCCTTACAATGAGCAGTTCTTC.

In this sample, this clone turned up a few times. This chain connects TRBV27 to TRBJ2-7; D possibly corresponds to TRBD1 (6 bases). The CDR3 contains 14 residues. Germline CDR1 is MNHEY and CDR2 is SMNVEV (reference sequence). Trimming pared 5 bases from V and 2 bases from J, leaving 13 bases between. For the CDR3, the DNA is TGTGCCAGCAGTAACTCCGGGACACCCTACGAGCAGTACTTC. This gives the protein CASSNSGTPYEQYF.

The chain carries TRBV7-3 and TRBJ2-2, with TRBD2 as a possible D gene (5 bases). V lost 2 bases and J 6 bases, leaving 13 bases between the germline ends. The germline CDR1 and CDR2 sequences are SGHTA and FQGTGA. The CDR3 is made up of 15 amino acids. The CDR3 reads CASSLGPSNSGELFF. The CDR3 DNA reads TGTGCCAGCAGCTTAGGTCCTAGCAACTCCGGGGAGCTGTTTTTT.

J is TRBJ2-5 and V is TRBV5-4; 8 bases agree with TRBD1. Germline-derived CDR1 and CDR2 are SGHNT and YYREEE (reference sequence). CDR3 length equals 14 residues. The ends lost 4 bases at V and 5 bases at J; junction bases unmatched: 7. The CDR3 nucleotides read TGTGCCAGCAGCAACCTACAGGGGGACGAGACCCAGTACTTC. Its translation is CASSNLQGDETQYF. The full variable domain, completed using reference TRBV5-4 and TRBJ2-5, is ETGVTQSPTHLIKTRGQQVTLRCSSQSGHNTVSWYQQALGQGPQFIFQYYREEENGRGNFPPRFSGLQFPNYSSELNVNALELDDSALYLCASSNLQGDETQYFGPGTRLLVL.

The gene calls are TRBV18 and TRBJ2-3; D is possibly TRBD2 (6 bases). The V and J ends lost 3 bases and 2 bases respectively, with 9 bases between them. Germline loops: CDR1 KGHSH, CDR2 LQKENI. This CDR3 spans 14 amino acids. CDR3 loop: CASSPRTNTDTQYF. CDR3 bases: TGTGCCAGCTCACCTAGGACTAACACAGATACGCAGTATTTT.

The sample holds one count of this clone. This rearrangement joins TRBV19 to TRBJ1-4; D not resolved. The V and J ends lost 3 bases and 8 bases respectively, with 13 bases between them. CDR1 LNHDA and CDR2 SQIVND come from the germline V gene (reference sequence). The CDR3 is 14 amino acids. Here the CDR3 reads CASSIGSRREKLFF. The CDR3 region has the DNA TGTGCCAGTAGTATTGGGAGTAGACGGGAAAAACTGTTTTTT.

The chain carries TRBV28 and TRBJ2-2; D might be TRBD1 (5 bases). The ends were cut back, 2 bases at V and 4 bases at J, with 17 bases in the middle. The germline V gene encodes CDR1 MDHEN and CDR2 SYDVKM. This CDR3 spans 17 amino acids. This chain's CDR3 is CASSLRQGRRSTGELFF. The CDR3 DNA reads TGTGCCAGCAGTTTAAGGCAGGGCCGGCGGAGCACCGGGGAGCTGTTTTTT.

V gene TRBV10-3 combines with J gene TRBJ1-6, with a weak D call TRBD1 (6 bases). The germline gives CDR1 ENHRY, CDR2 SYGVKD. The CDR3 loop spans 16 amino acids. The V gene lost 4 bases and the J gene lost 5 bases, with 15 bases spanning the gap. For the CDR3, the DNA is TGTGCCATCAGTGCGGTGATGGGACATGATAATTCACCCCTCCACTTT. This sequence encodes CAISAVMGHDNSPLHF.

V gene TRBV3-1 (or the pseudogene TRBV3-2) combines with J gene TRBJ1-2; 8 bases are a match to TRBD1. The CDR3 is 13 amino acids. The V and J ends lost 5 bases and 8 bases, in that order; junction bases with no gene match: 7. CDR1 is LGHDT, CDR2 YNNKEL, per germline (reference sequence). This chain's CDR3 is CASSADRVVGYTF. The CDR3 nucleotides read TGTGCCAGCAGCGCGGACAGGGTCGTAGGCTACACCTTC.

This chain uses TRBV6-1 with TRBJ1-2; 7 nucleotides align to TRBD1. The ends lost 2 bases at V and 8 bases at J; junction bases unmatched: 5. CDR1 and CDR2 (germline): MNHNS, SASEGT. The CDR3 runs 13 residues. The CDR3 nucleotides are TGTGCCAGCAGTGAAAGGGGGCCACGAGGCTACACCTTC. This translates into CASSERGPRGYTF.

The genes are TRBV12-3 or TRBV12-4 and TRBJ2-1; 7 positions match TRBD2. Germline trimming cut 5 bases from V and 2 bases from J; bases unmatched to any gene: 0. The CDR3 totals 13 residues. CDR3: CASSGGAYNEQFF. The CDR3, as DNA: TGTGCCAGCAGTGGGGGGGCCTACAATGAGCAGTTCTTC.

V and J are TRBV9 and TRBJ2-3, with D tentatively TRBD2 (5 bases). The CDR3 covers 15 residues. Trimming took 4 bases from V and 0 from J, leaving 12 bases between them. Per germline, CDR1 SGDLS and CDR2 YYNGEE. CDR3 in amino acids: CASSIVASSTDTQYF. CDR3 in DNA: TGTGCCAGCAGCATAGTCGCTAGCAGCACAGATACGCAGTATTTT. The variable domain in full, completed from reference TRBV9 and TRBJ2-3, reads DSGVTQTPKHLITATGQRVTLRCSPRSGDLSVYWYQQSLDQGLQFLIQYYNGEERAKGNILERFSAQQFPDLHSELNLSSLELGDSALYFCASSIVASSTDTQYFGPGTRLTVL.

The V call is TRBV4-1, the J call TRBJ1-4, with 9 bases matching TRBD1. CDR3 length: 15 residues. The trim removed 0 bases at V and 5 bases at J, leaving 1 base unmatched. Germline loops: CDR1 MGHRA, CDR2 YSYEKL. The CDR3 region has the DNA TGCGCCAGCAGCCAAGACGGGACAGGGAATGAAAAACTGTTTTTT. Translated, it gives CASSQDGTGNEKLFF.